This is a list of T cell receptor beta chains from one sample in a study of glioma-infiltrating T cells after dendritic cell vaccination. Produced via immunoSEQ multiplex PCR; TCRdb's table is partial and in-frame only. Of tens of thousands of clones listed, roughly four fifths are singletons. This material consisted of blood, taken before dendritic cell vaccination. These receptors originate from a human donor with glioblastoma. CDR3s include the opening cysteine and the closing phenylalanine or tryptophan. A D gene is named only where the DNA matches it firmly. Clone sizes are given selectively: once, few, many, or a class where the clone is expanded.

clone_size	v_call	d_call	j_call	cdr3_aa	cdr3_nt
.	TRBV4-2	.	TRBJ1-3	CASSTRDNTGNTIYF	TGTGCCAGCAGCACCCGAGACAATACTGGAAACACCATATATTTT
.	TRBV4-2	.	TRBJ2-6	CASSQWGQGGGANVLTF	TGTGCCAGCAGCCAGTGGGGCCAGGGGGGTGGGGCCAACGTCCTGACTTTC
.	TRBV2	.	TRBJ2-3	CASIARHTQYF	TGTGCCAGCATAGCGAGGCATACGCAGTATTTT
once	TRBV20-1	.	TRBJ1-6	CSAGQQSPLHF	TGCAGTGCTGGGCAGCAATCACCCCTCCACTTT
.	TRBV7-2	.	TRBJ2-5	CASSLSSWGRETQYF	TGTGCCAGCAGCTTAAGTAGTTGGGGCCGGGAGACCCAGTACTTC
.	TRBV5-1	.	TRBJ2-1	CASSLARQGDEQFF	TGCGCCAGCAGCTTGGCGCGGCAAGGGGATGAGCAGTTCTTC
.	TRBV11-3	TRBD2	TRBJ2-5	CASSRRGFGTQYF	TGTGCCAGCAGCCGGCGGGGGTTCGGGACCCAGTACTTC
.	TRBV6-4	.	TRBJ1-1	CASRTGHLNTEAFF	TGTGCCAGCAGGACGGGACACTTGAACACTGAAGCTTTCTTT
.	TRBV19	.	TRBJ2-7	CASSIRGPSYEQYF	TGTGCCAGTAGCATCAGGGGACCATCCTACGAGCAGTACTTC
.	TRBV7-8	.	TRBJ1-6	CASSPELIQLHF	TGTGCCAGCAGCCCAGAGTTAATACAGCTCCACTTT
.	TRBV28	.	TRBJ1-3	CASKEWGYGNTIYF	TGTGCCAGCAAGGAATGGGGCTATGGAAACACCATATATTTT
.	TRBV4-1	TRBD2	TRBJ2-7	CASSPGSGGLRSHYEQYF	TGCGCCAGCAGCCCTGGGAGCGGGGGGCTCCGATCACACTACGAGCAGTACTTC
.	TRBV10-2	.	TRBJ1-5	CASSAGNSNQPQHF	TGCGCCAGCAGTGCCGGGAATAGCAATCAGCCCCAGCATTTT
.	TRBV27	TRBD2	TRBJ2-7	CASSLFPGGMYEQYF	TGTGCCAGCAGTTTATTTCCGGGGGGAATGTACGAGCAGTACTTC
.	TRBV29-1	.	TRBJ2-5	CSVGRLESEETQYF	TGCAGCGTTGGTCGGTTAGAGTCGGAAGAGACCCAGTACTTC
.	TRBV29-1	.	TRBJ1-5	CSVDRQPQHF	TGCAGCGTTGATAGACAGCCCCAGCATTTT
few	TRBV7-9	.	TRBJ1-2	CASSLGTFGGRRNYGYTF	TGTGCCAGCAGCTTAGGTACTTTTGGCGGGCGCCGGAACTATGGCTACACCTTC
.	TRBV28	.	TRBJ2-7	CASSSSSYEQYF	TGTGCCAGCAGTTCCTCCTCCTACGAGCAGTACTTC
.	TRBV19	TRBD1	TRBJ1-1	CASSIDRDTEAFF	TGTGCCAGTAGTATCGACAGGGACACTGAAGCTTTCTTT
.	TRBV19	TRBD1	TRBJ2-2	CASSTGTENTGELFF	TGTGCCAGTAGTACGGGGACAGAGAACACCGGGGAGCTGTTTTTT
few	TRBV10-3	TRBD1	TRBJ1-5	CAIKEGQGNQPQHF	TGTGCCATCAAGGAAGGACAGGGCAATCAGCCCCAGCATTTT
once	TRBV27	.	TRBJ1-3	CASSFAGKAGNTIYF	TGTGCCAGCAGTTTTGCAGGGAAAGCTGGAAACACCATATATTTT
.	TRBV2	.	TRBJ2-3	CASRPRGMTYTDTQYF	TGTGCCAGCAGACCACGAGGGATGACTTACACAGATACGCAGTATTTT
.	TRBV10-1	.	TRBJ2-5	CASSESGRGAETQYF	TGCGCCAGCAGTGAGTCGGGCAGGGGCGCGGAGACCCAGTACTTC
.	TRBV25-1	TRBD2	TRBJ2-5	CASSERLAGGETQYF	TGTGCCAGCAGTGAAAGACTAGCGGGGGGGGAGACCCAGTACTTC
.	TRBV7-6	.	TRBJ2-1	CASSLGLRGHLGNEQFF	TGTGCCAGCAGCTTGGGCCTAAGGGGACACCTAGGCAATGAGCAGTTCTTC
.	TRBV19	.	TRBJ2-2	CASSPEGGRGTGELFF	TGTGCCAGTAGTCCCGAAGGGGGTCGGGGCACCGGGGAGCTGTTTTTT
once	TRBV11-2	.	TRBJ2-1	CASSFQGHSYNEQFF	TGTGCCAGCAGCTTTCAGGGTCACTCCTACAATGAGCAGTTCTTC
.	TRBV15	.	TRBJ2-1	CATSRGTLLRNEQFF	TGTGCCACCAGCAGAGGGACACTCCTGAGGAATGAGCAGTTCTTC
.	TRBV5-4	TRBD1	TRBJ2-2	CASSFRGQVSGELFF	TGTGCCAGCAGCTTCAGAGGACAGGTGTCCGGGGAGCTGTTTTTT